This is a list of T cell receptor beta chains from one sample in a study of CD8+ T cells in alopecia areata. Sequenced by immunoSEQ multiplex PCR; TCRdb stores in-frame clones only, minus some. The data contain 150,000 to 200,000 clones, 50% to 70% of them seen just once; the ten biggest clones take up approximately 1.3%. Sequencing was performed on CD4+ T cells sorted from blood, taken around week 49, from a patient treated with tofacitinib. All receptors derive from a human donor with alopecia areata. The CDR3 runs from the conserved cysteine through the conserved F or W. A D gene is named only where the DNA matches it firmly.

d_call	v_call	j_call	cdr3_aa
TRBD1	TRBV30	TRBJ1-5	CAWSQGDWRQPQHF
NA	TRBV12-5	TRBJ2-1	CASGLQAEQFF
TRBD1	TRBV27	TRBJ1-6	CASSSLRTGLNSPLHF
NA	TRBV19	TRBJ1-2	CASSTAGNGYTF
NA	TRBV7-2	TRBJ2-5	CASSTQTGFQETQYF
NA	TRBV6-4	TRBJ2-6	CASSPTVTGANVLTF
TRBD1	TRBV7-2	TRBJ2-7	CASSPRQGPTYEQYF
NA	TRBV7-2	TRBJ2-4	CASSLAGAGAKNIQYF
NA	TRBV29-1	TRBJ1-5	CSVVEGAGAQPQHF
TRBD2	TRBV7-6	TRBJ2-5	CASSSARTSGEETQYF
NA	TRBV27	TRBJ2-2	CASSQRTLNTGELFF
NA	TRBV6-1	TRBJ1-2	CASSEAYGYTF
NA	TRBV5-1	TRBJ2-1	CASSLAILRTGDNEQFF
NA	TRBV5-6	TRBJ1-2	CASSLTGSYGYTF
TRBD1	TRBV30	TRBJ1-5	CAWSVGTGNQPQHF
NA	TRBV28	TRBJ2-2	CASSWTRPNTGELFF
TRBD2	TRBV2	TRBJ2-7	CASSRTSPEQYF
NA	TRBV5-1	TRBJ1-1	CASRPTVNTEAFF
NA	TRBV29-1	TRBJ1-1	CSVEGITLRGTEAFF
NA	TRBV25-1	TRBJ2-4	CASSGVAKNIQYF
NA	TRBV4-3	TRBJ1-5	CASSQGPGRSNQPQHF
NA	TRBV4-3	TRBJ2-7	CASSPTGASIYEQYF
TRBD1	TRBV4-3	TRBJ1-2	CASGGQGGYTF
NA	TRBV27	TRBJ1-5	CASSFSPRDQPQHF
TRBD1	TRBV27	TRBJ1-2	CASSRGQGAYGYTF
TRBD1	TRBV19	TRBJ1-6	CASSIDPRQGNSPLHF
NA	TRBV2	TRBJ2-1	CASSGWNEQFF
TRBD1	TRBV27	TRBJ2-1	CASRNHRGNEQFF
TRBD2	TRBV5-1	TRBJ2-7	CASSEGLAGYEQYF
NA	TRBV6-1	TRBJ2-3	CASSDGQLFTDTQYF
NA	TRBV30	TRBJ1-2	CAWRRVEGGLNYGYTF
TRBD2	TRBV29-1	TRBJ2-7	CSVETSGGPPYEQYF
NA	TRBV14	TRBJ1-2	CASSPLGSASYGYTF
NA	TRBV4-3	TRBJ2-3	CASSLDLGVPTDTQYF
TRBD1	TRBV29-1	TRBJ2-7	CSVTPRDRVYEQYF
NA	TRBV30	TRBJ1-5	CAWSVRGNQPQHF
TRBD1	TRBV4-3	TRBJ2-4	CASSQNRGTKNIQYF
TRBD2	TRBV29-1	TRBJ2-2	CSARTSANTGELFF
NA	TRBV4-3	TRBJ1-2	CASSQEEQAINYGYTF